What follows are 20 T cell receptor beta chains derived from one specimen sequenced in a study of metastatic and nonmetastatic thyroid tumors. No patient received treatment before thyroid surgery. From the PCR reads, TCRdb re-called clones with MiXCR. Of approximately 14,000 clones in the sample, around 3.6% were seen once. The sample consisted of tumor tissue. The receptor set was obtained from a female donor with papillary thyroid cancer or a benign thyroid nodule (not recorded which). Some clones in this sample may be carry-over from other donors' samples.

The genes are TRBV5-1 and TRBJ2-7; unclear D gene. This CDR3 has 13 residues. Germline values: CDR1 SGHRS, CDR2 YFSETQ. V was trimmed by 0 bases and J by 3 bases, leaving 7 bases between them. CDR3 in amino acids: CASSLESSYEQYF. In DNA, the CDR3 is TGCGCCAGCAGCTTGGAATCCAGCTACGAGCAGTACTTC.

The chain employs TRBV5-1 and TRBJ2-6; no firm D call. The germline V gene encodes CDR1 SGHRS and CDR2 YFSETQ. V was pared by 0 bases and J by 0 bases, with 4 bases between. CDR3 length equals 15 residues. This chain's CDR3 is CASSLVSSGANVLTF. The CDR3 DNA follows: TGCGCCAGCAGCTTGGTGTCCTCTGGGGCCAACGTCCTGACTTTC.

This clone was observed a handful of times. J is TRBJ2-1 and V is TRBV5-1; TRBD2 agrees at 7 bases. In germline, CDR1 is SGHRS, CDR2 YFSETQ. V gave up 3 bases and J gave up 5 bases; unmatched junction bases: 11. The CDR3 consists of 16 residues. The chain's CDR3 is CASSSYPGGRDNEQFF. The CDR3 DNA is TGCGCCAGCAGCTCATACCCGGGGGGTCGGGACAATGAGCAGTTCTTC. Together with reference TRBV5-1 and TRBJ2-1, the CDR3 gives the full variable domain: KAGVTQTPRYLIKTRGQQVTLSCSPISGHRSVSWYQQTPGQGLQFLFEYFSETQRNKGNFPGRFSGRQFSNSRSEMNVSTLELGDSALYLCASSSYPGGRDNEQFFGPGTRLTVL.

By frequency in the sample, this clone is medium-sized (0.01 to 0.1%). The chain uses TRBV7-9 and TRBJ1-2, with D possibly TRBD1 on 5 matching bases. V lost 5 bases to trimming and J lost 2 bases, with 6 bases between them. In germline, CDR1 is SEHNR, CDR2 FQNEAQ (reference sequence). CDR3 length equals 12 residues. The CDR3 DNA follows: TGTGCCAGCAGCCGACAGAACTATGGCTACACCTTC. It encodes CASSRQNYGYTF.

This clone has more than one count but fewer than ten. The chain combines TRBV28 with TRBJ2-2, with D maybe TRBD1 (6 bases). This CDR3 is built from 15 residues. Trimming removed 5 bases from V and 1 base from J, with 11 bases in between. CDR1 and CDR2 (germline): MDHEN, SYDVKM. CDR3 nucleotide sequence: TGTGCCAGCAGTCCCCCGGGACAGAACACCGGGGAGCTGTTTTTT. Protein product: CASSPPGQNTGELFF.

The V call is TRBV20-1, the J call TRBJ2-6, with TRBD1 matching 12 bases. V dropped 0 bases and J dropped 0; count of bases not matched to a gene: 6. The CDR3 spans 19 residues. CDR1 and CDR2 (germline): DFQATT, SNEGSKA (reference sequence). For the CDR3, the DNA is TGCAGTGCTAGAGATCGGGGGACAGGGGGCCTCTCTGGGGCCAACGTCCTGACTTTC. This encodes CSARDRGTGGLSGANVLTF.

J is TRBJ2-2 and V is TRBV20-1; D is ambiguous. The germline gives CDR1 DFQATT, CDR2 SNEGSKA (reference sequence). V lost 1 base to trimming and J lost 0 bases, with 3 bases between them. CDR3 length: 13 residues. CDR3 sequence: CSARGTNTGELFF. The CDR3 DNA is TGCAGTGCTAGAGGAACGAACACCGGGGAGCTGTTTTTT.

Notes on this clone: An end of the junction does not agree with germline; a read error may underlie this. The gene calls are TRBV5-1 and TRBJ2-3; D unclear. The CDR3 has 14 residues. Looked up from germline, CDR1 is SGHRS and CDR2 is YFSETQ. The CDR3 loop is CASSITLSTYTQYF. Here the CDR3 DNA reads TGCGCCAGCAGCATCACACTTAGCACATATACGCAGTATTTT.

This clone was found a few times. The chain joins TRBV28 to TRBJ1-2; 8 nucleotides agree with TRBD1. V shed 3 bases and J 4 bases; nucleotides not matched to a gene: 13. The CDR3 runs to 17 residues. Germline V gene data show CDR1 as MDHEN and CDR2 as SYDVKM. The CDR3 here is CASSLAPGGSGSYGYTF. CDR3 in DNA: TGTGCCAGCAGTTTGGCACCAGGGGGCAGTGGTAGCTATGGCTACACCTTC.

V and J are TRBV7-2 and TRBJ1-1; 7 bases map to TRBD1. V was pared by 4 bases and J by 3 bases, with 5 bases of the junction left unmatched. The CDR3 spans 14 residues. Germline V lookup: CDR1 SGHTA, CDR2 FQGNSA. CDR3 bases: TGTGCCAGCAGCTCCCAGGGGGGGGACACTGAAGCTTTCTTT. Its translation: CASSSQGGDTEAFF.

This chain joins TRBV19 and TRBJ2-2; D is unresolved. Looked up from germline, CDR1 is LNHDA and CDR2 is SQIVND (reference sequence). The CDR3 has 13 residues. V was clipped by 6 bases and J by 1 base, with 6 bases between them. In DNA, the CDR3 is TGTGCCAGTAGCGCTAGGAACACCGGGGAGCTGTTTTTT. Protein sequence: CASSARNTGELFF. Together with reference TRBV19 and TRBJ2-2, the CDR3 gives the full variable domain: DGGITQSPKYLFRKEGQNVTLSCEQNLNHDAMYWYRQDPGQGLRLIYYSQIVNDFQKGDIAEGYSVSREKKESFPLTVTSAQKNPTAFYLCASSARNTGELFFGEGSRLTVL.

The CDR3 sequence: CASSVVPGQVPSGNTIYF. DNA of the CDR3: TGTGCCAGTAGTGTAGTACCGGGACAGGTTCCCTCTGGAAACACCATATATTTT. This chain joins TRBV19 and TRBJ1-3, with 8 positions matching TRBD1. The junction had 12 bases not matched to a gene; V was cut back by 5 bases and J by 0 bases. Germline V gives CDR1 LNHDA, CDR2 SQIVND (reference sequence). This CDR3 is 18 amino acids long. The full variable domain, in which reference TRBV19 and TRBJ1-3 provide the parts outside the CDR3, is DGGITQSPKYLFRKEGQNVTLSCEQNLNHDAMYWYRQDPGQGLRLIYYSQIVNDFQKGDIAEGYSVSREKKESFPLTVTSAQKNPTAFYLCASSVVPGQVPSGNTIYFGEGSWLTVV.

V gene TRBV2 combines with J gene TRBJ1-2, with a weak D call TRBD1 (5 bases). This CDR3 spans 14 amino acids. V dropped 6 bases and J dropped 4 bases, with 15 bases sitting between them. The germline V gene encodes CDR1 SNHLY and CDR2 FYNNEI. The DNA for the CDR3 is TGTGCCAGCAGCACCACCGACAGCCTCTATGGCTACACCTTC. This codes for CASSTTDSLYGYTF.

The J gene is TRBJ2-5, the V gene TRBV20-1; TRBD2 matches 10 bases. Germline V lookup: CDR1 DFQATT, CDR2 SNEGSKA (reference sequence). The CDR3 has 18 residues. V lost 1 base, J lost 5 bases, and 16 bases stayed unmatched. This CDR3 is CSARGLWEREGLQETQYF. As DNA, the CDR3 is TGCAGTGCTAGAGGGTTATGGGAGCGGGAGGGCCTACAGGAGACCCAGTACTTC.

There are a few counts of this clone. The chain employs TRBV12-3 or TRBV12-4 and TRBJ1-6; 12 bases are shared with TRBD1. Trimming cost V 5 bases and J 13 bases; bases outside gene matches: 15. There are 17 residues in the CDR3. In DNA form, the CDR3 reads TGTGCCAGCAGTATGGCCGGGACAGGGGGCGTAATGGACCCCCTCCACTTT. Its protein product is CASSMAGTGGVMDPLHF.

This clone ranks as medium-sized (0.01 to 0.1%). The chain joins TRBV12-5 to TRBJ2-1; TRBD2 agrees at 7 bases. The CDR3 covers 19 residues. Germline loops: CDR1 LGHNT, CDR2 FRNRAP. Unmatched junction bases numbered 14, after V lost 0 bases and J lost 3 bases. In DNA form, the CDR3 reads TGTGCTAGTGGTTTGGTACTATTCGGGCGGGGGAGAATCTACAATGAGCAGTTCTTC. Residues: CASGLVLFGRGRIYNEQFF.

In this sample, this clone is medium-sized. V usage is TRBV2 and J usage is TRBJ2-7; D is perhaps TRBD1 (5 bases). The CDR3 runs 13 residues. Germline V gene lookup returns CDR1 SNHLY and CDR2 FYNNEI. The V end was cut by 3 bases, the J end by 3 bases, with 9 bases between. This CDR3 is CASSEGPVYEQYF. Here the CDR3 DNA reads TGTGCCAGCAGTGAGGGGCCGGTCTACGAGCAGTACTTC.

The table lists this clone with a few counts. The V and J genes are TRBV6-2 or TRBV6-3 and TRBJ2-7, with TRBD1 identical over 8 bases. Trimming took 4 bases from V and 3 from J; bases not matched to a gene: 5. The CDR3 consists of 14 residues. Germline CDR1 is MNHEY and CDR2 is SVGEGT. The DNA of the CDR3 is TGTGCCAGCAGTTCCGGGACAGGAAACTACGAGCAGTACTTC. As protein: CASSSGTGNYEQYF.

This rearrangement joins TRBV11-2 to TRBJ1-2, with 12 bases fitting TRBD1. V dropped 3 bases and J dropped 7; count of bases not matched to a gene: 9. This CDR3 is 16 amino acids long. CDR1 and CDR2 from the germline V gene are SGHAT and FQNNGV. CDR3 amino acids: CASSFGGTGGFGGYTF. The CDR3 bases are TGTGCCAGCAGCTTCGGCGGGACAGGGGGCTTTGGTGGCTACACCTTC.

This clone was observed a handful of times. The chain combines TRBV30 with TRBJ2-7; D is uncertain. V was clipped by 7 bases and J by 2 bases, with 9 bases between them. The CDR3 has 11 residues. The germline CDR1 and CDR2 sequences are GTSNPN and SVGIG (reference sequence). The CDR3 nucleotides read TGTGCCTTGAGCCCCGCCTACGAGCAGTACTTC. It encodes CALSPAYEQYF.